This T cell receptor (beta chain) originates from a study of cytomegalovirus exposure and HLA in healthy donors. The CDR3 consists of 15 residues. Per germline, CDR1 SGHDT and CDR2 YYEEEE. V dropped 4 bases and J dropped 1 base, with 13 bases sitting between them. Study-wide results and limits: There were a few CMV-associated chains whose specificity for CMV antigens was confirmed in vitro. V- and J-gene trimming of TCR beta was linked (in a later analysis) to a missense DCLRE1C variant. Donors were assumed by presence/absence analyses to have roughly uniform sequencing depth.

As for this clone: Its cognate antigen is unknown.

Everyone who donated was a healthy bone marrow donor. PCR used 60 Vbeta primers and 13 Jbeta primers. This table comes from immunoSEQ multiplex PCR, and its TCRdb copy is limited to in-frame clones, with some not included. This table holds some 50,000 clones, 72% found once. The chain is built from TRBV5-6 and TRBJ2-3; D perhaps matches TRBD2 (6 bases). Sequencing was done on a sample of PBMCs. This clonotype was sampled from a man aged 25 to 45 in good health and CMV-seronegative. CDR3 in amino acids: CASSLRLEGTDTQYF. Here the CDR3 DNA reads TGTGCCAGCAGCCTTCGACTAGAAGGCACAGATACGCAGTATTTT.